This T cell receptor (beta chain) was sequenced in a study of OX40 agonist ivuxolimab in advanced cancers. Looking at the study overall: Ivuxolimab, which targeted the costimulatory receptor OX40 (CD134), was an agonistic, fully human IgG2 monoclonal antibody. Intravenous ivuxolimab was administered to patients every 2 weeks at six dose levels: 0.01, 0.1, 0.3, 1.5, 3 and 10 mg/kg. Of the approximately 54 patients in dose escalation, around 20 had hepatocellular carcinoma, roughly 15 had melanoma, 9 had renal cell carcinoma and 9 had head and neck cancer. A male proportion of around 83% and a mean age of 60 years, ranging from roughly 23 to 85, were recorded for the dose-escalation cohort. Prior anti-PD-1, anti-PD-L1 or anti-CTLA-4 therapy was permitted, and checkpoint inhibitors had been received by about 36% of dose-escalation patients. Partial responses were achieved by three dose-escalation patients, of whom one had hepatocellular carcinoma and two had cutaneous melanoma. Peripheral TCRbeta sequencing was intended to test whether TCR sequence diversity was altered and clonal T-cell expansion was caused by ivuxolimab. The paper describes the monotherapy dose-escalation part (N of about 50 patients) of the phase I trial of ivuxolimab. Broader findings and caveats from the paper: Antigen specificity was not determined for the clonally expanded peripheral T cells. At doses of 0.1 to 3.0 mg/kg, clonal expansion of both CD4+ and CD8+ T cells in blood was seen between baseline and week 6. After ivuxolimab, expanded clones were on average more numerous among CD8+ T cells than among CD4+ T cells. Low levels of normalized T-cell clonal expansion were also seen in some nonresponding patients. Partial responders in the 0.1-3.0 mg/kg groups had among the lowest normalized peripheral clonal expansion, especially among CD8+ T cells.

A distance of 23 bases separates the germline ends of V and J, which lose 6 bases and 8 bases respectively. From the germline V gene, CDR1 is SGHAT and CDR2 is FQNNGV. The CDR3 goes from the cysteine to the phenylalanine over 16 residues. The DNA shown is the 48-base CDR3, in frame from base 1. In regard to this clone: It has no known antigen specificity. No per-base quality is available; no much larger clone lies one base away.

Genomic DNA was isolated from the sorted cells so that the TCRbeta CDR3 region could be sequenced. The immunoSEQ Assay was used to sequence the TCRbeta CDR3 regions. In TCRdb, the immuneACCESS table is reduced to in-frame sequences with V and J assigned. These tables do not hold every clone; where another copy was compared, an unresolved V gene accounts for under half, and the others remain unexplained. Here the sample has some 110,000 clones; about 94% occur a single time. The ten biggest clones cover 0.15% to 0.16% of the sample. The trial excluded patients who had a history of autoimmune disease or were on systemic immunosuppression. Peripheral blood for TCR sequencing was collected from all dose cohorts at baseline, on cycle 4 day 1, and on cycle 7 day 1. Samples were obtained from an open-label, multicenter, first-in-human phase I dose-escalation trial of ivuxolimab. The trial enrolled adults with locally advanced or metastatic head and neck squamous cell, hepatocellular, melanoma or renal cell carcinoma. Before TCR sequencing, CD4+ and CD8+ T cells were separately sorted from peripheral blood.

The TCR was taken from an adult with an advanced solid tumor such as melanoma, head and neck, liver or kidney cancer. The sequence is built from TRBV11-2 and TRBJ2-4; TRBD1 is a weak D gene call, 7 bases matching. The sequencing here drew on CD4+ or CD8+ T cells sorted from blood, taken in a trial of the OX40 agonist ivuxolimab. The CDR3 in this case is CASRQLQGGPGDIQYF. Here is the DNA: TGTGCCAGCAGGCAACTTCAGGGGGGTCCGGGGGACATTCAGTACTTC.